This TCR beta chain was captured in a study of beta chain features in type 1 diabetes. Study-wide results and caveats: VDJ junctions from type 1 diabetes patients carried fewer insertions and larger deletions. The study found moderately but significantly shorter TCRB CDR3s in all four CD4+ subsets of Type 1 diabetes patients.

The whole isolated RNA underwent reverse transcription, so sequencing captured expressed TCRB transcripts. The assay was immunoSEQ multiplex PCR, and TCRdb's table has in-frame clones only and misses some. The repertoire consists of roughly 400,000 clones, with 9.6% occurring once and the leading ten covering less than 0.65%. Each sorted fraction was over 98% pure. This clone was seen more than once but under ten times. The antigen is undetermined. Specimen: central memory CD4+ T cells from blood. This clonotype was obtained from a man aged 25 to 40 with type 1 diabetes.

CDR3 nucleotides: TGTGCCTGGAGTTGGGACGGGAATCAGCCCCAGCATTTT. Residues: CAWSWDGNQPQHF. V and J are TRBV30 and TRBJ1-5; D possibly corresponds to TRBD1 (5 bases). V dropped 2 bases and J dropped 4 bases, with 9 bases sitting between them. The CDR3 runs 13 residues. Germline CDR1 reads GTSNPN; CDR2 reads SVGIG (reference sequence).